These T cell receptor beta chains were read from a single sample in a study of blood T cell repertoires in COVID-19. The protocol was immunoSEQ multiplex PCR, while the TCRdb copy is restricted to in-frame clones and leaves out a portion. The sample carries around 300,000 clones, roughly 90% recorded once. The sequencing input was peripheral blood. These receptors were taken from a woman aged 30 to 39 with COVID-19, enrolled during active disease. CDR3s include the opening cysteine and the closing phenylalanine or tryptophan. The D gene is left open where the match is weak. Not every row has a clone size; where given, it reads once, few, many or a size class.

d_gene: .; v_gene: TRBV6-1; j_gene: TRBJ2-6; abundance: .; CDR3nt: TGTGCCAGCAGTGAAGCCCCTACCGGGGCCAACGTCCTGACTTTC; CDR3aa: CASSEAPTGANVLTF
d_gene: .; v_gene: TRBV18; j_gene: TRBJ1-6; abundance: once; CDR3nt: TGTGCCAGCTCACCACCAACGGGTAGGGGGTCACCCCTCCACTTT; CDR3aa: CASSPPTGRGSPLHF
d_gene: TRBD1; v_gene: TRBV6-5; j_gene: TRBJ1-5; abundance: .; CDR3nt: TGTGCCAGCAGTCTTTACAGGGGAAGCAATCAGCCCCAGCATTTT; CDR3aa: CASSLYRGSNQPQHF
d_gene: .; v_gene: TRBV19; j_gene: TRBJ1-3; abundance: .; CDR3nt: TGTGCCAGTAGTCTTACAGGTGCCTCTGGAAACACCATATATTTT; CDR3aa: CASSLTGASGNTIYF
d_gene: TRBD1; v_gene: TRBV28; j_gene: TRBJ2-2; abundance: .; CDR3nt: TGTGCCAGCACGGGGAGTGAAGGGACAGTGAACACCGGGGAGCTGTTTTTT; CDR3aa: CASTGSEGTVNTGELFF
d_gene: .; v_gene: TRBV6-7; j_gene: TRBJ1-3; abundance: .; CDR3nt: TGTGCCAGCAGTTTCACTATTACGGGGTTCCGTAGAAACACCATATATTTT; CDR3aa: CASSFTITGFRRNTIYF
d_gene: .; v_gene: TRBV30; j_gene: TRBJ2-6; abundance: .; CDR3nt: TGTGCCTGGAGGGACTGGGCGGGCCTTCCTGGGGCCAACGTCCTGACTTTC; CDR3aa: CAWRDWAGLPGANVLTF
d_gene: TRBD1; v_gene: TRBV15; j_gene: TRBJ1-2; abundance: .; CDR3nt: TGTGCCACCAGCAGAGGGGACAGGGGCTATGGCTACACCTTC; CDR3aa: CATSRGDRGYGYTF
d_gene: .; v_gene: TRBV6-1; j_gene: TRBJ1-2; abundance: .; CDR3nt: TGTGCCAGCAGTGAAGGGGGGCCTAGCTACACCTTC; CDR3aa: CASSEGGPSYTF
d_gene: TRBD1; v_gene: TRBV18; j_gene: TRBJ1-5; abundance: .; CDR3nt: TGTGCCAGCTCACCAACAGGGACAGGGAGGAAAAGCAATCAGCCCCAGCATTTT; CDR3aa: CASSPTGTGRKSNQPQHF
d_gene: .; v_gene: TRBV25-1; j_gene: TRBJ1-5; abundance: once; CDR3nt: TGTGCCAGCAGTGACGGGATCAGCAATCAGCCCCAGCATTTT; CDR3aa: CASSDGISNQPQHF
d_gene: .; v_gene: TRBV30; j_gene: TRBJ1-5; abundance: .; CDR3nt: TGTGCCTGGAGCCACACCGCAGGGGAGCGGCAGCCCCAGCATTTT; CDR3aa: CAWSHTAGERQPQHF
d_gene: .; v_gene: TRBV3-1/TRBV3-2; j_gene: TRBJ2-3; abundance: .; CDR3nt: TGTGCCAGCAGCCAAGATATCGAGCCTAAGAGGGACACAGATACGCAGTATTTT; CDR3aa: CASSQDIEPKRDTDTQYF
d_gene: .; v_gene: TRBV6-1; j_gene: TRBJ1-2; abundance: .; CDR3nt: TGTGCCAGCAGTGAAAGTGGTGGTGGCTTCTATGGCTACACCTTC; CDR3aa: CASSESGGGFYGYTF
d_gene: .; v_gene: TRBV6-8; j_gene: TRBJ2-7; abundance: once; CDR3nt: TGTGCCAGCAGTTATTCGTCCCGGGGTCCTTACGAGCAGTACTTC; CDR3aa: CASSYSSRGPYEQYF
d_gene: TRBD1; v_gene: TRBV28; j_gene: TRBJ2-7; abundance: few; CDR3nt: TGTGCCAGCAGTCCGGGACAGGGGGCTTACGAGCAGTACTTC; CDR3aa: CASSPGQGAYEQYF
d_gene: .; v_gene: TRBV28; j_gene: TRBJ2-5; abundance: once; CDR3nt: TGTGCCAGCAGTTACAGTTTACAAGAGACCCAGTACTTC; CDR3aa: CASSYSLQETQYF
d_gene: TRBD2; v_gene: TRBV6-2/TRBV6-3; j_gene: TRBJ2-2; abundance: .; CDR3nt: TGTGCCAGCAGCCGGACTAGTACAACCGGGGAGCTGTTTTTT; CDR3aa: CASSRTSTTGELFF
d_gene: .; v_gene: TRBV28; j_gene: TRBJ1-1; abundance: .; CDR3nt: TGTGCCAGCCAAGGACAGCGGGGGACTGAAGCTTTCTTT; CDR3aa: CASQGQRGTEAFF
d_gene: TRBD2; v_gene: TRBV27; j_gene: TRBJ2-1; abundance: .; CDR3nt: TGTGCCAGCAGTTTCGGGCTAGCGGGAGATCCCCTCAATGAGCAGTTCTTC; CDR3aa: CASSFGLAGDPLNEQFF
d_gene: TRBD1; v_gene: TRBV4-3; j_gene: TRBJ1-3; abundance: .; CDR3nt: TGCGCCAGCCGCCGGGACAGCTCTGGAAACACCATATATTTT; CDR3aa: CASRRDSSGNTIYF
d_gene: .; v_gene: TRBV3-1/TRBV3-2; j_gene: TRBJ1-2; abundance: .; CDR3nt: TGTGCCAGCAGCCAAGTTTCGTATGGCTACACCTTC; CDR3aa: CASSQVSYGYTF
d_gene: .; v_gene: TRBV4-1; j_gene: TRBJ2-5; abundance: .; CDR3nt: TGCGCCAGCAGCCAAGTTCAGGTAGAGACCCAGTACTTC; CDR3aa: CASSQVQVETQYF
d_gene: .; v_gene: TRBV5-6; j_gene: TRBJ1-5; abundance: few; CDR3nt: TGTGCCAGCAGCTTGTTAGGAGGGCGCAATCAGCCCCAGCATTTT; CDR3aa: CASSLLGGRNQPQHF
d_gene: .; v_gene: TRBV19; j_gene: TRBJ1-5; abundance: few; CDR3nt: TGTGCCAGTAGAACAGGGTTATATAGCAATCAGCCCCAGCATTTT; CDR3aa: CASRTGLYSNQPQHF
d_gene: .; v_gene: TRBV7-9; j_gene: TRBJ2-3; abundance: once; CDR3nt: TGTGCCAGCAGCTTAGGGGAGCAGACAGATACGCAGTATTTT; CDR3aa: CASSLGEQTDTQYF
d_gene: TRBD1; v_gene: TRBV15; j_gene: TRBJ1-5; abundance: few; CDR3nt: TGTGCCACCAGCAGCGGACAGGGTCCTCAGCCCCAGCATTTT; CDR3aa: CATSSGQGPQPQHF
d_gene: .; v_gene: TRBV19; j_gene: TRBJ1-5; abundance: .; CDR3nt: TGTGCCAGTAGGATGACAGGACAGAATCAGCCCCAGCATTTT; CDR3aa: CASRMTGQNQPQHF
d_gene: .; v_gene: TRBV7-9; j_gene: TRBJ2-7; abundance: .; CDR3nt: TGTGCCAGCAGCCGGGATCCCTACGAGCAGTACTTC; CDR3aa: CASSRDPYEQYF
d_gene: .; v_gene: TRBV2; j_gene: TRBJ2-7; abundance: .; CDR3nt: TGTGCCAGTGATGGGGCCCTGGAGCAGTACTTC; CDR3aa: CASDGALEQYF
d_gene: TRBD1; v_gene: TRBV28; j_gene: TRBJ1-3; abundance: .; CDR3nt: TGTGCCAGCAGTGGCCGGGACAGGGTTGGAAACACCATATATTTT; CDR3aa: CASSGRDRVGNTIYF
d_gene: TRBD1; v_gene: TRBV5-1; j_gene: TRBJ1-1; abundance: .; CDR3nt: TGCGCCAGCAGCTTTGGGACAGATAACACTGAAGCTTTCTTT; CDR3aa: CASSFGTDNTEAFF
d_gene: .; v_gene: TRBV7-8; j_gene: TRBJ2-7; abundance: .; CDR3nt: TGTGCCAGCAGCCCTTTCCGGGGGTGGGCCTACTTC; CDR3aa: CASSPFRGWAYF
d_gene: TRBD1; v_gene: TRBV2; j_gene: TRBJ1-1; abundance: .; CDR3nt: TGTGCCAGCCGACAGGGACGGAGGAACACTGAAGCTTTCTTT; CDR3aa: CASRQGRRNTEAFF
d_gene: .; v_gene: TRBV27; j_gene: TRBJ1-5; abundance: few; CDR3nt: TGTGCCAGCAGTTTATCCGTTCCGGGAATTCAGCCCCAGCATTTT; CDR3aa: CASSLSVPGIQPQHF
d_gene: .; v_gene: TRBV7-6; j_gene: TRBJ1-5; abundance: .; CDR3nt: TGTGCCAGCAGCTTAGACCGAGCTGGCAATCAGCCCCAGCATTTT; CDR3aa: CASSLDRAGNQPQHF
d_gene: .; v_gene: TRBV5-1; j_gene: TRBJ2-7; abundance: few; CDR3nt: TGCGCCAGCAGCTTGGTACAGGGAAACAACGAGCAGTACTTC; CDR3aa: CASSLVQGNNEQYF
d_gene: .; v_gene: TRBV5-4; j_gene: TRBJ1-2; abundance: once; CDR3nt: TGTGCCAGCAGCTTGGCCGCAGGGCGAGGCTACACCTTC; CDR3aa: CASSLAAGRGYTF
d_gene: .; v_gene: TRBV24-1; j_gene: TRBJ2-2; abundance: .; CDR3nt: TGTGCCACCCGTGCTCCGGGACACCCGAACACCGGGGAGCTGTTTTTT; CDR3aa: CATRAPGHPNTGELFF
d_gene: .; v_gene: TRBV5-1; j_gene: TRBJ1-4; abundance: few; CDR3nt: TGCGCCAGCAGCTTGGGGCAGGGTAAAGAAAAACTGTTTTTT; CDR3aa: CASSLGQGKEKLFF
d_gene: TRBD1; v_gene: TRBV28; j_gene: TRBJ1-1; abundance: .; CDR3nt: TGTGCCAGCAGTCTCAGACAGGGTTTTTACATGAACACTGAAGCTTTCTTT; CDR3aa: CASSLRQGFYMNTEAFF
d_gene: .; v_gene: TRBV2; j_gene: TRBJ2-7; abundance: once; CDR3nt: TGTGCCAGCAGTGAACTGACAGCGTCCTACGAGCAGTACTTC; CDR3aa: CASSELTASYEQYF
d_gene: TRBD1; v_gene: TRBV5-3; j_gene: TRBJ1-5; abundance: few; CDR3nt: TGTGCCGGACAGGTATGGGGCAATCAGCCCCAGCATTTT; CDR3aa: CAGQVWGNQPQHF
d_gene: .; v_gene: TRBV19; j_gene: TRBJ2-1; abundance: .; CDR3nt: TGTGCCAGTAGTCCGACAGGTAGCTCCTACAATGAGCAGTTCTTC; CDR3aa: CASSPTGSSYNEQFF
d_gene: .; v_gene: TRBV6-2/TRBV6-3; j_gene: TRBJ1-5; abundance: .; CDR3nt: TGTGCCAGCAGTTACCCCGCCCGGGCCGGGGATAGCAATCAGCCCCAGCATTTT; CDR3aa: CASSYPARAGDSNQPQHF
d_gene: .; v_gene: TRBV2; j_gene: TRBJ2-1; abundance: .; CDR3nt: TGTGCCAGCCGGGGTGTAGCGGAAGACAATGAGCAGTTCTTC; CDR3aa: CASRGVAEDNEQFF
d_gene: .; v_gene: TRBV5-1; j_gene: TRBJ1-1; abundance: .; CDR3nt: TGCGCCAGCAGCTTAGGGGGGGTCACTGAAGCTTTCTTT; CDR3aa: CASSLGGVTEAFF
d_gene: TRBD2; v_gene: TRBV5-5; j_gene: TRBJ2-5; abundance: .; CDR3nt: TGTGCCAGCAGCCAGCGGACTAGCGGTATACAAGAGACCCAGTACTTC; CDR3aa: CASSQRTSGIQETQYF
d_gene: .; v_gene: TRBV14; j_gene: TRBJ2-3; abundance: .; CDR3nt: TGTGCCAGCAGCCAGCACTCACCTAGCACAGATACGCAGTATTTT; CDR3aa: CASSQHSPSTDTQYF
d_gene: .; v_gene: TRBV30; j_gene: TRBJ2-3; abundance: .; CDR3nt: TGTGCCTGGAGGAGGGAAGTAAGCACAGATACGCAGTATTTT; CDR3aa: CAWRREVSTDTQYF
d_gene: TRBD2; v_gene: TRBV25-1; j_gene: TRBJ2-3; abundance: .; CDR3nt: TGTGCCAGCAGTGAATGGCGGGGGTTGGGAACAGATACGCAGTATTTT; CDR3aa: CASSEWRGLGTDTQYF
d_gene: .; v_gene: TRBV2; j_gene: TRBJ2-7; abundance: .; CDR3nt: TGTGCCAGCAAAAGCGGGTCCAGCTCCTACGAGCAGTACTTC; CDR3aa: CASKSGSSSYEQYF
d_gene: TRBD2; v_gene: TRBV19; j_gene: TRBJ2-7; abundance: .; CDR3nt: TGTGCCAGTAGTATTGGGGCTAGCGGGAGTGGCGAGCAGTACTTC; CDR3aa: CASSIGASGSGEQYF